One sample yielded the 30 T cell receptor beta chains listed below, sequenced in a study of CD8 T cells in Susac syndrome. After extraction with the RNeasy kit, roughly 0.45 to 1 ug of the RNA was reverse transcribed using random hexamers. From the immunoSEQ multiplex PCR reads, TCRdb called clonotypes with MiXCR, one entry per CDR3 protein. Of 150,000 or so distinct CDR3 sequences in the sample, roughly 94% were seen once. The material sequenced was CD4+ T cells from PBMCs. These receptors all come from a human donor with multiple sclerosis.

The chain carries TRBV28 and TRBJ2-7; possibly TRBD2 for D (5 bases). Germline-derived CDR1 and CDR2 are MDHEN and SYDVKM. The V end lost 7 bases, the J end lost 6 bases, and 16 bases lay between the germline ends. CDR3 length: 13 amino acids. The CDR3 nucleotides read TGTGCCAGCACCCATGGAATAGAGGGCGAGCAGTACTTC. Encoded protein: CASTHGIEGEQYF.

The J gene is TRBJ2-1, the V gene TRBV27, with a weak D call TRBD2 (6 bases). V lost 1 base to trimming and J lost 10 bases, with 17 bases between them. Germline V lookup: CDR1 MNHEY, CDR2 SMNVEV (reference sequence). The CDR3 contains 15 residues. The CDR3, as DNA: TGTGCCAGCAGTTTATTTGGGGGACTCCCTACGGAGCAGTTCTTC. Amino acids: CASSLFGGLPTEQFF.

The chain joins TRBV7-2 to TRBJ1-5; no definite D call. CDR3 length: 13 residues. Germline lookup yields CDR1 SGHTA and CDR2 FQGNSA. Trimming removed 0 bases at V and 6 bases at J, with 6 bases between. The CDR3 nucleotides read TGTGCCAGCAGCTTAGCGATGGGTCAGCCCCAGCATTTT. This sequence encodes CASSLAMGQPQHF.

The chain uses TRBV2 and TRBJ1-3; D ambiguous. CDR1 is SNHLY and CDR2 is FYNNEI in the germline V gene. V gave up 3 bases and J gave up 0 bases, with 9 bases separating them. The CDR3 loop spans 15 amino acids. This chain's CDR3 is CASSDKIVSGNTIYF. CDR3 in DNA: TGTGCCAGCAGTGACAAAATAGTCTCTGGAAACACCATATATTTT.

The V and J genes are TRBV6-2 or TRBV6-3 and TRBJ1-4; the D gene is possibly TRBD1 (6 bases). Germline assignment: CDR1 MNHEY and CDR2 SVGEGT. Trimming pared 7 bases from V and 8 bases from J, leaving 17 bases between. The CDR3 is 14 amino acids. In nucleotides, the CDR3 is TGTGCCAGCACCGACGGGGGACATCGCGAAAAACTGTTTTTT. Its translation: CASTDGGHREKLFF.

The V call is TRBV10-3, the J call TRBJ1-1; 9 bases are a match to TRBD1. This CDR3 is 12 amino acids long. V gave up 6 bases and J gave up 5 bases; unmatched junction bases: 1. Germline V gene data show CDR1 as ENHRY and CDR2 as SYGVKD. The CDR3: CAIRGTGTEAFF. CDR3 nucleotide sequence: TGTGCCATCAGGGGGACAGGGACTGAAGCTTTCTTT.

J is TRBJ2-5 and V is TRBV6-2 or TRBV6-3; D not resolved. Germline CDR1 reads MNHEY; CDR2 reads SVGEGT. Trimming stripped 4 bases from V and 0 bases from J, with 6 bases between. The CDR3 totals 13 residues. In DNA form, the CDR3 reads TGTGCCAGCAGTTCTCACGACCAAGAGACCCAGTACTTC. It encodes CASSSHDQETQYF.

This chain connects TRBV4-3 to TRBJ2-3; 7 positions agree with TRBD2. This CDR3 comprises 19 residues. CDR1 is LGHNA and CDR2 is YSLEER in the germline V gene. J was trimmed by 5 bases and V by 0 bases; bases with no gene match: 17. The CDR3 nucleotides are TGCGCCAGCAGCCAAGATTTTCCCTTCATAGCGGGTGGCTTAGATACGCAGTATTTT. Its translation: CASSQDFPFIAGGLDTQYF.

With regard to this clonotype: One end of the junction does not line up with germline, which may come from a read error. The rearrangement uses TRBV18 and TRBJ2-2, with D tentatively TRBD1 (6 bases). Germline CDR1 reads KGHSH; CDR2 reads LQKENI. The CDR3 is 14 residues long. The CDR3 DNA reads as TGTGCCAGCCCACCAGGGGTCGACACCGGGGAGCTGTTTTTT. Its protein is CASPPGVDTGELFF. The full variable domain, completed using reference TRBV18 and TRBJ2-2, is NAGVMQNPRHLVRRRGQEARLRCSPMKGHSHVYWYRQLPEEGLKFMVYLQKENIIDESGMPKERFSAEFPKEGPSILRIQQVVRGDSAAYFCASPPGVDTGELFFGEGSRLTVL.

CDR3 coding DNA: TGCAGCGTTGAGAGGGGGGGCACAGATACGCAGTATTTT. This codes for CSVERGGTDTQYF. This chain connects TRBV29-1 to TRBJ2-3; D may be TRBD1 or TRBD2 (6 bases each). The germline CDR1 and CDR2 sequences are SQVTM and ANQGSEA. Between the trimmed V and J ends, which lost 3 bases and 1 base, there was a span of 8 bases. The CDR3 has 13 amino acids.

This rearrangement joins TRBV27 to TRBJ2-1; 10 bases are shared with TRBD2. This CDR3 comprises 17 residues. The V gene's germline CDR1 is MNHEY and CDR2 SMNVEV (reference sequence). The J segment lost 3 bases and the V segment lost 6 bases, leaving 11 bases of the junction unmatched. CDR3 bases: TGTGCCAGCAGGAAGGCGGTAGGACTAGCGGTCTACAATGAGCAGTTCTTC. It encodes CASRKAVGLAVYNEQFF.

This clonotype was seen just once. The genes are TRBV27 and TRBJ1-3; the D gene is possibly TRBD1 (6 bases). Per the germline V gene, CDR1 is MNHEY and CDR2 is SMNVEV (reference sequence). Trimming pared 6 bases from V and 0 bases from J, leaving 12 bases between. CDR3 length: 15 residues. CDR3 in DNA: TGTGCCAGCAGCCGAACAGGGTTCTCTGGAAACACCATATATTTT. The encoded protein is CASSRTGFSGNTIYF.

This chain connects TRBV30 to TRBJ2-7; D not resolved. This CDR3 region has 13 residues. Germline V gene lookup returns CDR1 GTSNPN and CDR2 SVGIG (reference sequence). Trimming removed 1 base from V and 2 bases from J, with 9 bases in between. The DNA of the CDR3 is TGTGCCTGGAGTGGGCAGGTCGCCTACGAGCAGTACTTC. Translated, it gives CAWSGQVAYEQYF.

This chain uses TRBV29-1 with TRBJ2-1; 7 bases are shared with TRBD2. The V gene's germline CDR1 is SQVTM and CDR2 ANQGSEA. The CDR3 is 13 amino acids. Trimming cost V 8 bases and J 6 bases; bases outside gene matches: 10. Here the CDR3 DNA reads TGCAGCTCATCTAGCGGCGTGGGCAATGAGCAGTTCTTC. Translation: CSSSSGVGNEQFF.

The gene calls are TRBV11-1 and TRBJ2-7; 7 nucleotides agree with TRBD1. The CDR3 extends over 14 amino acids. The germline CDR1 and CDR2 sequences are SGHAT and FQDESV (reference sequence). V lost 5 bases and J lost 2; bases outside the gene matches: 6. CDR3 sequence reads: CASSRFGTAYEQYF. CDR3 DNA: TGTGCCAGCAGCCGCTTCGGGACAGCCTACGAGCAGTACTTC.

The rearrangement uses TRBV29-1 and TRBJ1-4; D is undetermined. V shed 7 bases and J shed 8 bases, with 14 bases lying between them. Germline V lookup: CDR1 SQVTM, CDR2 ANQGSEA. The CDR3 has 12 residues. The CDR3 sequence is CSAGGFNEKLFF. The DNA for the CDR3 is TGCAGCGCCGGAGGGTTTAACGAAAAACTGTTTTTT.

This clonotype was seen once. J is TRBJ2-2 and V is TRBV5-1; D possibly corresponds to TRBD1 (5 bases). Trimming pared 3 bases from V and 3 bases from J, leaving 12 bases between. The germline V gene has CDR1 SGHRS and CDR2 YFSETQ. CDR3 length: 15 amino acids. The CDR3, as DNA: TGCGCCAGCAGCTACGACAGCCCTTACACCGGGGAGCTGTTTTTT. It specifies CASSYDSPYTGELFF.

The rearrangement joins TRBV7-3 to TRBJ2-5; 10 nucleotides agree with TRBD1. Trimming removed 5 bases from V and 4 bases from J; junction bases left unmatched: 4. This CDR3 has 14 amino acids. Germline V lookup: CDR1 SGHTA, CDR2 FQGTGA. In DNA form, the CDR3 reads TGTGCCAGCAGCATGACAGGGGGCGCAGAGACCCAGTACTTC. Its translation: CASSMTGGAETQYF.

V gene TRBV3-1 combines with J gene TRBJ1-1; no definite D call. The CDR3 is 13 amino acids. Germline V gene data show CDR1 as LGHDT and CDR2 as YNNKEL (reference sequence). Trimming cost V 8 bases and J 0 bases, with 10 bases left between them. The CDR3 bases are TGTGCCAGCTCTACAGTGATGAACACTGAAGCTTTCTTT. This encodes CASSTVMNTEAFF.

The rearrangement uses TRBV30 and TRBJ1-2; 8 bases fit TRBD1. The ends lost 1 base at V and 5 bases at J; junction bases unmatched: 6. The germline V gene encodes CDR1 GTSNPN and CDR2 SVGIG (reference sequence). The CDR3 consists of 14 residues. CDR3 residues: CAWSGGTGGYGYTF. The CDR3 region has the DNA TGTGCCTGGAGTGGGGGGACAGGCGGATATGGCTACACCTTC. Drawing the rest from reference TRBV30 and TRBJ1-2, the complete variable domain is SQTIHQWPATLVQPVGSPLSLECTVEGTSNPNLYWYRQAAGRGLQLLFYSVGIGQISSEVPQNLSASRPQDRQFILSSKKLLLSDSGFYLCAWSGGTGGYGYTFGSGTRLTVV.

The J gene is TRBJ1-2, the V gene TRBV12-3 or TRBV12-4, with D tentatively TRBD1 (5 bases). Between the trimmed V and J ends, which lost 6 bases and 4 bases, there was a span of 18 bases. The CDR3 sequence is 15 residues long. In nucleotides, the CDR3 is TGTGCCAGCAGCCCTCGGGGGGTGGCTAGCTATGGCTACACCTTC. This translates into CASSPRGVASYGYTF.

The chain carries TRBV6-5 and TRBJ1-5, with a possible D match to TRBD1 (6 bases). V was pared by 4 bases and J by 10 bases, with 17 bases between. Germline loops: CDR1 MNHEY, CDR2 SVGAGI. This CDR3 has 14 amino acids. CDR3 sequence (DNA): TGTGCCAGCAGTTTTGGGGGCGGGTTGGGACCCCAGCATTTT. Protein sequence: CASSFGGGLGPQHF.

This clonotype was seen once. The CDR3: CSARVQGRTQETQYF. CDR3 in DNA: TGCAGTGCTAGAGTCCAGGGGCGGACTCAAGAGACCCAGTACTTC. The V and J genes are TRBV20-1 and TRBJ2-5, with TRBD1 as a possible D gene (6 bases). The CDR3 runs 15 residues. The germline CDR1 and CDR2 sequences are DFQATT and SNEGSKA (reference sequence). Trimming removed 1 base at V and 2 bases at J, with 14 bases between.

The chain has TRBV30 and TRBJ2-5, with D hard to call. V lost 2 bases to trimming and J lost 5 bases, with 3 bases between them. Germline CDR1 and CDR2: GTSNPN and SVGIG (reference sequence). The CDR3 runs to 10 residues. The DNA of the CDR3 is TGTGCCTGGAGTTTGGAGACCCAGTACTTC. The encoded protein is CAWSLETQYF.

This chain connects TRBV10-3 to TRBJ2-7, with 7 bases fitting TRBD1. Trimming at V came to 7 bases and at J to 1 base, leaving 10 bases not matched to a gene. This CDR3 region has 15 residues. Per germline, CDR1 ENHRY and CDR2 SYGVKD. The CDR3 region is CAIMLGQGVSYEQYF. In nucleotides, the CDR3 is TGTGCCATCATGTTGGGTCAGGGGGTATCCTACGAGCAGTACTTC.

The chain links TRBV5-1 to TRBJ2-1, with D maybe TRBD2 (5 bases). Between the trimmed V and J ends, which lost 4 bases and 0 bases, there was a span of 14 bases. Germline-derived CDR1 and CDR2 are SGHRS and YFSETQ. The CDR3 totals 16 residues. The CDR3 nucleotides read TGCGCCAGCAGCGAGAGCGGTAGAAGCTCCTACAATGAGCAGTTCTTC. Protein product: CASSESGRSSYNEQFF.

The chain combines TRBV4-3 with TRBJ2-4; TRBD1 or TRBD2 may be the D gene (6 bases each). The CDR3 runs 16 residues. Germline values: CDR1 LGHNA, CDR2 YSLEER. Trimming removed 0 bases from V and 9 bases from J, with 18 bases in between. This chain's CDR3 is CASSQDRGDSQGIQYF. CDR3 DNA: TGCGCCAGCAGCCAAGATAGGGGGGATAGTCAGGGCATTCAGTACTTC.

V is TRBV6-2 or TRBV6-3 and J is TRBJ2-7; 9 nucleotides align to TRBD2. From germline, CDR1 is MNHEY and CDR2 SVGEGT. The CDR3 extends over 15 amino acids. V shed 2 bases and J 4 bases; nucleotides not matched to a gene: 6. The CDR3 DNA reads TGTGCCAGCAGTTACCTAGCGGGGAGACCTTACGAGCAGTACTTC. It yields the protein CASSYLAGRPYEQYF.

The chain carries TRBV28 and TRBJ1-2; a possible D gene is TRBD1 (5 bases). The V gene's germline CDR1 is MDHEN and CDR2 SYDVKM. With 8 bases removed from V and 3 bases from J, the gap between germline ends came to 13 bases. This CDR3 is built from 13 residues. CDR3 in amino acids: CASRIIGDYGYTF. CDR3 sequence (DNA): TGTGCCAGCCGAATAATAGGGGACTATGGCTACACCTTC.

The chain links TRBV6-2 or TRBV6-3 to TRBJ2-7; possibly TRBD2 for D (6 bases). The CDR3 totals 15 residues. Germline V gene lookup returns CDR1 MNHEY and CDR2 SVGEGT. The V and J ends lost 5 bases and 9 bases respectively, with 23 bases between them. Here the CDR3 DNA reads TGTGCCAGCAGTGGGCAGACGGATTCTACCGGGGGGCAGTACTTC. Translation gives CASSGQTDSTGGQYF.